A selection of T cell receptor beta chains follows, all from one sample in a study. From the RT-PCR reads, TCRdb called clonotypes with MiXCR, one entry per CDR3 protein. The sample has hundreds of thousands of distinct CDR3 sequences, about 14% seen once; the top ten hold about 3.9%. The sequenced sample was memory CD4+ T cells from blood. The receptors derive from a female donor in good health, serving as a healthy control. Both conserved end residues are part of each CDR3. A D gene is named only where the DNA matches it firmly. Clone size is not always given. Where it is, it says once, few, many or a class for expanded clones.

clone size	V gene	D gene	J gene	CDR3 DNA	CDR3 protein
-	TRBV28	-	TRBJ2-7	TGTGCCAGCAGTCGCCCCCGGGCACTAAGGGCCGGCGAGCAGTACTTC	CASSRPRALRAGEQYF
few	TRBV20-1	TRBD1	TRBJ1-3	TGCAGTGCTAGATCGGGACAGGGTTCTGGAAACACCATATATTTT	CSARSGQGSGNTIYF
many	TRBV20-1	TRBD1	TRBJ1-5	TGCAGTGCGTCCGGCGGACAGGGGAACAATCAGCCCCAGCATTTT	CSASGGQGNNQPQHF
many	TRBV6-5	TRBD2	TRBJ2-3	TGTGCCAGCAGGGGAGGGTTGGCAGATACGCAGTATTTT	CASRGGLADTQYF
few	TRBV3-1	-	TRBJ2-1	TGTGCCAGCAGCCCTAACTACTACAATGAGCAGTTCTTC	CASSPNYYNEQFF
few	TRBV5-1	-	TRBJ2-5	TGCGCCAGCAGCTTGGCCAAGAGCTTAGAGACCCAGTACTTC	CASSLAKSLETQYF
many	TRBV20-1	TRBD2	TRBJ2-7	TGCAGTGCTTACGCCGGGACTAGCGGCTACGAGCAGTACTTC	CSAYAGTSGYEQYF
many	TRBV4-3	TRBD1	TRBJ1-1	TGCGCCAGCAGCCAAGGCCAAACAGGGGGAAGCACTGAAGCTTTCTTT	CASSQGQTGGSTEAFF
few	TRBV5-1	-	TRBJ1-2	TGCGCCAGCAGGGAAGGGACTACTAACTATGGCTACACCTTC	CASREGTTNYGYTF
few	TRBV12-3/TRBV12-4	TRBD1	TRBJ2-2	TGTGCCAGCAGTTTCTCCGGGACAGGGGCTATGGGGGAGCTGTTTTTT	CASSFSGTGAMGELFF
-	TRBV5-1	-	TRBJ2-5	TGCGCCAGCAGCCGATTAGACACGGGTGGGACCCAGTACTTC	CASSRLDTGGTQYF
-	TRBV28	-	TRBJ1-1	TGTGCCAGCAGGTTACCAGGACTGTACACTGAAGCTTTCTTT	CASRLPGLYTEAFF
many	TRBV27	-	TRBJ1-1	TGTGCCAGCAGTTTATCGAACGGGTGGAACACTGAAGCTTTCTTT	CASSLSNGWNTEAFF
-	TRBV20-1	TRBD2	TRBJ2-5	TGCAGTGCTATGACTAGCGGGGTGGGGACCCAGTACTTC	CSAMTSGVGTQYF
-	TRBV7-2	-	TRBJ2-5	TGTGCCAGCAGCTTACCCTACAACCAAGAGACCCAGTACTTC	CASSLPYNQETQYF
few	TRBV5-1	TRBD2	TRBJ2-2	TGCGCCAGCAGCCCGGGATCGTGGAGCGGGATATCCGGGGAGCTGTTTTTT	CASSPGSWSGISGELFF
many	TRBV9	-	TRBJ2-6	TGTGCCAGCAGCTCATGGGGTACCTCTGGGGCCAACGTCCTGACTTTC	CASSSWGTSGANVLTF
many	TRBV10-3	-	TRBJ2-5	TGTGCCATCAGCAGCGGACAGTCCCAAGAGACCCAGTACTTC	CAISSGQSQETQYF
few	TRBV4-3	TRBD1	TRBJ2-3	TGCGCCAGCAGCGCAGTCCCCTACGTTCAGGGGGAGCCTAGCACAGATACGCAGTATTTT	CASSAVPYVQGEPSTDTQYF
-	TRBV12-3/TRBV12-4	-	TRBJ1-6	TGTGCCAGCAGTGCACAGGGTCTTGGTTCACCCCTCCACTTT	CASSAQGLGSPLHF
-	TRBV6-5	-	TRBJ1-4	TGTGCCAGCCGCAGGCCTGCAACTAATGAAAAACTGTTTTTT	CASRRPATNEKLFF
-	TRBV6-5	TRBD1	TRBJ1-2	TGTGCCAGCAGTTCAACGTCCACAGGGGGCAGAAACTATGGCTACACCTTC	CASSSTSTGGRNYGYTF
-	TRBV27	TRBD1	TRBJ2-7	TGTGCCAGCAGCAGTTTACACAGGGGGTACGAGCAGTACTTC	CASSSLHRGYEQYF
few	TRBV28	TRBD2	TRBJ2-7	TGTGCCAGCAGGCCTAGCGGGAGGGGATACGAGCAGTACTTC	CASRPSGRGYEQYF
-	TRBV5-5	-	TRBJ1-1	TGTGCCAGCAGCTTGGAGGCCAGACCCACTGAAGCTTTCTTT	CASSLEARPTEAFF
few	TRBV12-3/TRBV12-4	-	TRBJ2-7	TGTGCCAGCAGTTTAAGGGGGTGGGAGCAGTACTTC	CASSLRGWEQYF
-	TRBV28	-	TRBJ2-5	TGTGCCAGCGAATCTCAGGGTACAGAGACCCAGTACTTC	CASESQGTETQYF
-	TRBV28	-	TRBJ2-7	TGTGCCAGCAGTTTAATCCAGGCGTTAGAGCAGTACTTC	CASSLIQALEQYF
-	TRBV7-2	-	TRBJ2-2	TGTGCCAGCAGCCTATCGAGCGGGTTCGGGGAGCTGTTTTTT	CASSLSSGFGELFF
few	TRBV24-1	-	TRBJ1-2	TGTGCCACCAATGACGAACGGGAGGGAGGCTACACCTTC	CATNDEREGGYTF
many	TRBV20-1	-	TRBJ2-7	TGCAGTGCTAGTTCTCAAGAAAGACTCTACGAGCAGTACTTC	CSASSQERLYEQYF
-	TRBV7-9	-	TRBJ2-5	TGTGCCAGCAGCTTATACGGGGCGCTTACGGAGACCCAGTACTTC	CASSLYGALTETQYF
few	TRBV20-1	-	TRBJ2-5	TGCAGTGCTAGACAGGGTAAAGAGACCCAGTACTTC	CSARQGKETQYF
many	TRBV20-1	-	TRBJ2-2	TGCAGTGCTTCAGGGGGGAGCACCGGGGAGCTGTTTTTT	CSASGGSTGELFF
-	TRBV2	-	TRBJ2-2	TGTGCCAGCAGTGATTTCGGGTTCGGGACGGCGAACACCGGGGAGCTGTTTTTT	CASSDFGFGTANTGELFF
many	TRBV27	-	TRBJ1-2	TGTGCCAGCAGAACAGGCCCCTATGGCTACACCTTC	CASRTGPYGYTF
once	TRBV12-5	-	TRBJ1-5	TGTGCTAGTGGCTTTGACAGCAATCAGCCCCAGCATTTT	CASGFDSNQPQHF
-	TRBV28	-	TRBJ2-1	TGTGCCAGCAGTTTGTCGACCCCGAGGGGTGAGCAGTTCTTC	CASSLSTPRGEQFF
many	TRBV5-6	TRBD1	TRBJ1-1	TGTGCCAGCAGCTCTGACACAGGGGGAGCTTTCTTT	CASSSDTGGAFF
many	TRBV6-1	TRBD1	TRBJ2-7	TGTGCCAGCAGTGAATCGGGACAGGTATCCTACGAGCAGTACTTC	CASSESGQVSYEQYF
-	TRBV6-6	-	TRBJ2-1	TGTGCCAGCAGTTACTCGACGGGAGAGGGGGATGAGCAGTTCTTC	CASSYSTGEGDEQFF
few	TRBV4-3	-	TRBJ1-2	TGCGCCAGCAGCCGGGGGCTCTTAGGGGAAGGCTACACCTTC	CASSRGLLGEGYTF
-	TRBV6-2/TRBV6-3	-	TRBJ2-7	TGTGCCAGCACCGACTACGGCGGTTCCTACGAGCAGTACTTC	CASTDYGGSYEQYF
many	TRBV12-3/TRBV12-4	-	TRBJ1-2	TGTGCCAGCAGTCCTCACAGGGAGAACTATGGCTACACCTTC	CASSPHRENYGYTF
-	TRBV19	-	TRBJ1-5	TGTGCCAGTAGTACGCTCCGGGACCCCCCTGAGCCCCAGCATTTT	CASSTLRDPPEPQHF
few	TRBV7-7	TRBD1	TRBJ1-4	TGTGCTAGCAGCTTACAACAGGGGGAAAAACTGTTTTTT	CASSLQQGEKLFF
-	TRBV3-1	-	TRBJ2-7	TGTGCCAGCAGCCAAGACTGGGCGGGACTGGACGAGCAGTACTTC	CASSQDWAGLDEQYF
few	TRBV3-1	-	TRBJ1-4	TGTGCCAGCAGCCTTAAGGGGAGTGAAAAACTGTTTTTT	CASSLKGSEKLFF
-	TRBV6-5	TRBD1	TRBJ1-2	TGTGCCAGCAGAAGCCTCGGGACAGAAATCCACTATGGCTACACCTTC	CASRSLGTEIHYGYTF
many	TRBV20-1	-	TRBJ1-5	TGCAGTGCTAGTGAAGTGTTGAATCAGCCCCAGCATTTT	CSASEVLNQPQHF
many	TRBV20-1	TRBD1	TRBJ2-7	TGCAGTGCTGATAACAGGGGGCGCATATGGGAGCAGTACTTC	CSADNRGRIWEQYF